Listed below are T cell receptor beta chains from one sample, sequenced in a study of T cell responses to AZD1222 COVID-19 vaccine. TCRdb's copy holds only in-frame clones and misses some; the assay was immunoSEQ multiplex PCR. This table holds around 99,000 clones, roughly nine tenths found once. Sequenced here: peripheral blood, sampled 28 days after the second AZD1222 dose. These receptors all stem from an adult who received the AZD1222 COVID-19 vaccine. CDR3s include the opening cysteine and the closing phenylalanine or tryptophan. Fields, in order: D gene, V gene, clone size, J gene, CDR3 protein, CDR3 DNA. D genes are given only for firm matches. Clone size is stated in some rows and not others, as once, few, many or a class when expanded.

D: NA; V: TRBV3-1/TRBV3-2; size: NA; J: TRBJ2-7; CDR3: CASSPTGVSTYEQYF; DNA: TGTGCCAGCAGCCCGACTGGGGTCTCAACCTACGAGCAGTACTTC
D: TRBD1; V: TRBV10-3; size: NA; J: TRBJ2-6; CDR3: CAISVDRGGSGANVLTF; DNA: TGTGCCATCAGTGTCGACAGGGGGGGCTCTGGGGCCAACGTCCTGACTTTC
D: TRBD1; V: TRBV7-8; size: NA; J: TRBJ2-4; CDR3: CASSLSGFPWGQKNIQYF; DNA: TGTGCCAGCAGCTTGTCTGGGTTCCCTTGGGGACAGAAAAACATTCAGTACTTC
D: TRBD2; V: TRBV7-9; size: NA; J: TRBJ2-5; CDR3: CASSSGLAGYETQYF; DNA: TGTGCCAGCAGCTCCGGACTAGCGGGGTATGAGACCCAGTACTTC
D: NA; V: TRBV18; size: NA; J: TRBJ1-1; CDR3: CASSPGQTNTEAFF; DNA: TGTGCCAGCTCACCCGGACAAACGAACACTGAAGCTTTCTTT
D: TRBD1; V: TRBV7-9; size: NA; J: TRBJ2-7; CDR3: CASSKMSGQGFEQYF; DNA: TGTGCCAGCAGCAAGATGTCGGGACAGGGGTTCGAGCAGTACTTC
D: TRBD2; V: TRBV10-2; size: NA; J: TRBJ2-1; CDR3: CASSPAGLANQQFF; DNA: TGCGCCAGCAGTCCAGCGGGACTAGCGAACCAGCAGTTCTTC
D: NA; V: TRBV4-1; size: NA; J: TRBJ1-1; CDR3: CASSHTSGTPNTEAFF; DNA: TGCGCCAGCAGCCATACATCCGGGACACCGAACACTGAAGCTTTCTTT
D: NA; V: TRBV5-4; size: NA; J: TRBJ2-5; CDR3: CASSKGTNQETQYF; DNA: TGTGCCAGCAGCAAAGGAACAAACCAAGAGACCCAGTACTTC
D: NA; V: TRBV24-1; size: NA; J: TRBJ2-5; CDR3: CATSDASGRETQYF; DNA: TGTGCCACCAGTGATGCGTCGGGTAGGGAGACCCAGTACTTC
D: NA; V: TRBV6-1; size: NA; J: TRBJ1-1; CDR3: CASSRSSNEAFF; DNA: TGTGCCAGCAGTAGGTCGTCAAATGAAGCTTTCTTT
D: NA; V: TRBV25-1; size: NA; J: TRBJ1-1; CDR3: CASGQITEAFF; DNA: TGTGCCAGCGGACAAATCACTGAAGCTTTCTTT
D: TRBD2; V: TRBV19; size: NA; J: TRBJ2-1; CDR3: CASRASGNYNEQFF; DNA: TGTGCCAGTAGGGCTAGCGGTAACTACAATGAGCAGTTCTTC
D: NA; V: TRBV3-1/TRBV3-2; size: NA; J: TRBJ1-2; CDR3: CASSPDRKGNGYTF; DNA: TGTGCCAGCAGCCCCGACCGAAAGGGGAATGGCTACACCTTC
D: TRBD2; V: TRBV3-1/TRBV3-2; size: NA; J: TRBJ2-3; CDR3: CASSQVAGGPTDTQYF; DNA: TGTGCCAGCAGCCAAGTAGCGGGAGGCCCCACAGATACGCAGTATTTT
D: TRBD2; V: TRBV4-1; size: once; J: TRBJ2-3; CDR3: CASSHPASGNSNTQYF; DNA: TGCGCCAGCAGCCACCCGGCTAGCGGTAACTCTAATACGCAGTATTTT
D: NA; V: TRBV5-4; size: NA; J: TRBJ1-1; CDR3: CASSSGVGTEAFF; DNA: TGTGCCAGCAGCTCGGGAGTGGGAACTGAAGCTTTCTTT
D: NA; V: TRBV18; size: NA; J: TRBJ1-4; CDR3: CASSPGHGNEKLFF; DNA: TGTGCCAGCTCACCGGGACATGGTAATGAAAAACTGTTTTTT
D: TRBD1; V: TRBV28; size: NA; J: TRBJ1-5; CDR3: CASSSQPGQDQPQHF; DNA: TGTGCCAGCAGCTCTCAGCCGGGACAGGATCAGCCCCAGCATTTT
D: NA; V: TRBV5-1; size: NA; J: TRBJ2-7; CDR3: CASSLVGAPIVEQYF; DNA: TGCGCCAGCAGCTTGGTGGGAGCCCCCATAGTCGAGCAGTACTTC
D: TRBD1; V: TRBV28; size: NA; J: TRBJ1-4; CDR3: CASRGTGGLEKLFF; DNA: TGTGCCAGCAGGGGGACAGGGGGACTCGAAAAACTGTTTTTT
D: NA; V: TRBV7-8; size: NA; J: TRBJ1-5; CDR3: CASSLGRSFRQPQHF; DNA: TGTGCCAGCAGCTTAGGACGGAGCTTTAGGCAGCCCCAGCATTTT
D: NA; V: TRBV9; size: NA; J: TRBJ2-3; CDR3: CASSVSVGEADTQYF; DNA: TGTGCCAGCAGCGTATCAGTGGGAGAGGCAGATACGCAGTATTTT
D: TRBD1; V: TRBV5-5; size: NA; J: TRBJ2-1; CDR3: CASSPSAGRRGEQFF; DNA: TGTGCCAGCAGCCCCTCCGCCGGTCGCAGGGGGGAGCAGTTCTTC
D: NA; V: TRBV4-2; size: NA; J: TRBJ2-7; CDR3: CASSQAGNTNSYEQYF; DNA: TGTGCCAGCAGCCAAGCGGGGAACACTAACTCCTACGAGCAGTACTTC
D: NA; V: TRBV24-1; size: NA; J: TRBJ1-1; CDR3: CATSDGYSEAFF; DNA: TGTGCCACCAGTGATGGATATTCTGAAGCTTTCTTT
D: TRBD1; V: TRBV20-1; size: NA; J: TRBJ2-5; CDR3: CSASSTGEETQYF; DNA: TGCAGTGCTAGTTCGACAGGGGAAGAGACCCAGTACTTC
D: TRBD2; V: TRBV28; size: NA; J: TRBJ2-3; CDR3: CASSSPGLAGVTDTQYF; DNA: TGTGCCAGCAGTTCCCCCGGACTAGCGGGAGTAACAGATACGCAGTATTTT
D: NA; V: TRBV2; size: NA; J: TRBJ2-4; CDR3: CASRRRAEMGNIQYF; DNA: TGTGCCAGCAGGAGAAGGGCGGAGATGGGAAACATTCAGTACTTC
D: NA; V: TRBV18; size: NA; J: TRBJ1-1; CDR3: CASSQRLEAFF; DNA: TGTGCCAGCTCACAACGACTCGAAGCTTTCTTT
D: NA; V: TRBV2; size: NA; J: TRBJ1-6; CDR3: CASSEAVPLHF; DNA: TGTGCCAGCAGTGAAGCGGTTCCCCTCCACTTT
D: NA; V: TRBV28; size: NA; J: TRBJ1-2; CDR3: CASSQGHLPWGGYTF; DNA: TGTGCCAGCAGTCAAGGACACCTCCCGTGGGGTGGCTACACCTTC
D: TRBD2; V: TRBV10-2; size: NA; J: TRBJ2-3; CDR3: CASFASGSTDTQYF; DNA: TGCGCCAGCTTCGCTAGCGGAAGCACAGATACGCAGTATTTT
D: TRBD1; V: TRBV15; size: once; J: TRBJ1-4; CDR3: CATSRRTGGEKLFF; DNA: TGTGCCACCAGCCGTCGGACAGGGGGTGAAAAACTGTTTTTT
D: TRBD1; V: TRBV6-5; size: few; J: TRBJ1-3; CDR3: CASSRGPRNTIYF; DNA: TGTGCCAGTAGTAGGGGGCCCAGAAACACCATATATTTT
D: NA; V: TRBV6-5; size: NA; J: TRBJ1-3; CDR3: CASRGSSYSGNTIYF; DNA: TGTGCCAGCCGGGGCAGCTCCTACTCTGGAAACACCATATATTTT
D: NA; V: TRBV19; size: NA; J: TRBJ1-5; CDR3: CASNIVNQPQHF; DNA: TGTGCCAGTAACATCGTAAATCAGCCCCAGCATTTT
D: NA; V: TRBV15; size: NA; J: TRBJ2-7; CDR3: CATSSPQGRAYEQYF; DNA: TGTGCCACCAGCAGTCCACAGGGGAGGGCCTACGAGCAGTACTTC
D: NA; V: TRBV28; size: NA; J: TRBJ2-1; CDR3: CASDSQRGHIYNEQFF; DNA: TGTGCCAGCGACTCCCAACGGGGGCATATTTACAATGAGCAGTTCTTC
D: NA; V: TRBV11-2; size: NA; J: TRBJ2-7; CDR3: CASSLGQGGYFEQYF; DNA: TGTGCCAGCAGCCTCGGGCAGGGGGGATACTTCGAGCAGTACTTC
D: TRBD2; V: TRBV5-1; size: NA; J: TRBJ2-6; CDR3: CASSLAPAGVGGANVLTF; DNA: TGCGCCAGCAGCTTGGCCCCAGCGGGAGTAGGTGGGGCCAACGTCCTGACTTTC
D: NA; V: TRBV5-6; size: NA; J: TRBJ1-6; CDR3: CASSLGGFRGSSYNSPLHF; DNA: TGTGCCAGCAGCTTGGGTGGTTTCCGGGGGAGCTCCTATAATTCACCCCTCCACTTT
D: TRBD2; V: TRBV27; size: NA; J: TRBJ2-1; CDR3: CASSLSISGRREQFF; DNA: TGTGCCAGCAGTTTATCTATTAGCGGGAGGCGTGAGCAGTTCTTC
D: NA; V: TRBV28; size: NA; J: TRBJ1-2; CDR3: CASSSISGPFYGYTF; DNA: TGTGCCAGCAGTTCGATATCCGGGCCCTTCTATGGCTACACCTTC